Below are 21 T cell receptor beta chains sequenced from a single sample in a study of blood T cells in healthy people across ages (dated by TCRdb to the mid-2010s). The library was made by 5' RACE. TCRdb names Illumina HiSeq 2500 as the instrument used. A second roughly 6 to 12 cycle PCR used a sample-barcoded 5' primer and a J-beta primer mix. Using fastp at Q25 and MiXCR, TCRdb reprocessed the public reads and kept productive beta chains. A single entry per CDR3 protein holds the most common genes and DNA from its merged rows. The sample table holds about 1 million distinct CDR3 sequences, of which under 30% were seen once. The ten biggest clones cover about 0.69% of the sample. The same sample was also studied in work on T cells of mothers and their children.

Sequencing input: blood. These receptors were obtained from a girl aged 2-10 years in good health.

CDR3 residues: CATSRAATTSKPDEQFF. The CDR3 nucleotides are TGTGCCACCAGCAGAGCTGCAACGACTAGCAAGCCCGATGAGCAGTTCTTC. V gene TRBV15 combines with J gene TRBJ2-1, with TRBD2 identical over 7 bases. The CDR3 runs 17 residues. J was trimmed by 8 bases and V by 1 base; bases with no gene match: 14. Germline V gene sequence: CDR1 LNHNV, CDR2 YYDKDF (reference sequence).

This clonotype turned up a few times. The genes are TRBV5-6 and TRBJ2-5; D unclear. Trimming left V 1 base short and J 0 bases short, with 19 bases between. Germline V lookup: CDR1 SGHDT, CDR2 YYEEEE. This CDR3 is built from 18 residues. Here the CDR3 DNA reads TGTGCCAGCAGCTTGAGCCTCACGCGGTGGAAGTACCAAGAGACCCAGTACTTC. As protein: CASSLSLTRWKYQETQYF.

In this sample, this clonotype turned up a few times. The chain links TRBV7-8 to TRBJ2-5, with D tentatively TRBD1 or TRBD2 (5 bases each). The J call may be faulty, since TRBJ2-1 better matches the DNA end. Germline loops: CDR1 SGHVS, CDR2 FQNEAQ. The CDR3 is 14 residues long. The CDR3: CASSSPSGLNEQFF. In DNA, the CDR3 is TGTGCCAGCAGCTCCCCGTCGGGGCTAAATGAGCAGTTCTTC.

This clonotype was seen a few times. V gene TRBV24-1 combines with J gene TRBJ2-5; TRBD2 is a possible D gene (6 bases). V dropped 5 bases and J dropped 4 bases, with 13 bases sitting between them. CDR1 and CDR2 (germline): KGHDR, SFDVKD. The CDR3 totals 14 residues. The CDR3 DNA reads as TGTGCCACCAGTGGAACGGGAGTAGCAGAGACCCAGTACTTC. Its translation is CATSGTGVAETQYF.

The chain recombines TRBV6-1 with TRBJ2-4, with a weak D call TRBD1 (5 bases). The CDR3 runs 18 residues. The germline V and J ends were trimmed by 4 bases and 1 base, with 20 bases remaining between them. Germline CDR1 reads MNHNS; CDR2 reads SASEGT. The CDR3 here is CASSGPMGPSLAKNIQYF. The CDR3 DNA reads as TGTGCCAGCAGTGGACCGATGGGGCCCTCGCTCGCCAAAAACATTCAGTACTTC.

This clonotype was counted between two and nine times. The V gene is TRBV9, the J gene TRBJ2-7; 10 bases match TRBD1. Germline-derived CDR1 and CDR2 are SGDLS and YYNGEE. Germline trimming cut 4 bases from V and 7 bases from J; bases unmatched to any gene: 14. The length of the CDR3 is 16 residues. The CDR3 loop reads CASSPATGGAGGEQYF. The CDR3 nucleotides are TGTGCCAGCAGCCCGGCGACAGGGGGCGCTGGGGGGGAGCAGTACTTC.

This clonotype was picked up a small number of times. J is TRBJ1-1 and V is TRBV29-1; possibly TRBD1 for D (6 bases). The CDR3 covers 10 residues. V was pared by 7 bases and J by 11 bases, with 14 bases between. Looked up from germline, CDR1 is SQVTM and CDR2 is ANQGSEA. CDR3 protein: CSAADQGAFF. CDR3 DNA sequence: TGCAGCGCCGCGGACCAGGGGGCTTTCTTT.

In its sample, this clonotype was seen a few times. The gene calls are TRBV6-1 and TRBJ1-4; 9 bases agree with TRBD1. The CDR3 is 15 residues long. V trimming: 3 bases; J trimming: 10 bases; junction bases outside the gene matches: 9. Germline V gives CDR1 MNHNS, CDR2 SASEGT. For the CDR3, the DNA is TGTGCCAGCAGTGATATGGGACAGGGAGTCGGAAAACTGTTTTTT. Translating gives CASSDMGQGVGKLFF.

This chain uses TRBV6-2 or TRBV6-3 with TRBJ2-3; D uncertain. The CDR3 extends over 14 amino acids. The germline V gene encodes CDR1 MNHEY and CDR2 SVGEGT. V shed 7 bases and J shed 0 bases, with 11 bases lying between them. CDR3 nucleotide sequence: TGTGCCAGCACCGAGGAATGGAGCACAGATACGCAGTATTTT. It encodes CASTEEWSTDTQYF.

This clonotype was counted between two and nine times. V gene TRBV4-3 combines with J gene TRBJ1-4, with unresolved D. Per germline, CDR1 LGHNA and CDR2 YSLEER. V was cut by 3 bases and J by 0 bases, with 11 bases left in between. The CDR3 totals 16 residues. The CDR3 is CASSQTYGTTNEKLFF. CDR3 nucleotides: TGCGCCAGCAGCCAGACCTACGGGACAACTAATGAAAAACTGTTTTTT.

The chain is built from TRBV19 and TRBJ1-4; possibly TRBD1 for D (6 bases). The CDR3 is 15 amino acids. The germline V gene encodes CDR1 LNHDA and CDR2 SQIVND (reference sequence). V was shortened by 10 bases and J by 5 bases, with 20 bases between the two germline ends. Written as DNA, the CDR3 is TGTGCCACCAAACAGTCCCCGGGGGCCAATGAAAAACTGTTTTTT. As protein: CATKQSPGANEKLFF.

Written as DNA, the CDR3 is TGTGCCAGCAGTCACCGGGACAGGGACCCTCTCGAGCAGTACTTC. As protein: CASSHRDRDPLEQYF. V and J are TRBV12-3 or TRBV12-4 and TRBJ2-7, with 9 bases lining up with TRBD1. Trimming took 5 bases from V and 6 from J; bases not matched to a gene: 11. There are 15 residues in the CDR3.

This clonotype was observed a handful of times. V and J are TRBV4-3 and TRBJ1-1, with D possibly being TRBD1 (5 bases). The CDR3 spans 15 residues. From germline, CDR1 is LGHNA and CDR2 YSLEER. V lost 1 base and J 1 base, leaving 10 bases between the germline ends. This CDR3 reads CASSQGGAGNTEAFF. The CDR3 DNA sequence: TGCGCCAGCAGCCAAGGAGGGGCAGGGAACACTGAAGCTTTCTTT.

CDR3 DNA: TGCAGTGCTGCCTCCACTGCGGACAGGGTTACCTACGAGCAGTACTTC. Amino acids: CSAASTADRVTYEQYF. The chain carries TRBV20-1 and TRBJ2-5; 8 bases are shared with TRBD1. The J call may not be correct, given that the DNA end is closer to TRBJ2-7. The CDR3 is 16 residues long. Germline V CDR1 and CDR2: DFQATT, SNEGSKA (reference sequence).

J is TRBJ2-7 and V is TRBV29-1; maybe TRBD1 (8 bases). The CDR3 has 14 residues. Germline CDR1 and CDR2: SQVTM and ANQGSEA. Trimming shortened V by 4 bases and J by 6 bases, and 19 bases separated the two germline ends. CDR3 amino acids: CSVAPPTGGVEQYF. In nucleotides, the CDR3 is TGCAGCGTTGCCCCCCCTACAGGGGGGGTCGAGCAGTACTTC.

This rearrangement joins TRBV18 to TRBJ1-2; D remains unclear. V lost 4 bases to trimming and J lost 4 bases, with 10 bases between them. Per the germline V gene, CDR1 is KGHSH and CDR2 is LQKENI. CDR3 length: 13 residues. The CDR3 loop reads CASSQTLFYGYTF. In DNA form, the CDR3 reads TGTGCCAGCTCACAGACGTTATTCTATGGCTACACCTTC.

J is TRBJ2-3 and V is TRBV27; 15 bases are shared with TRBD2. The CDR3 totals 16 residues. Germline lookup yields CDR1 MNHEY and CDR2 SMNVEV (reference sequence). Losses at the gene ends were 7 bases for V and 5 bases for J; bases not matched to a gene: 7. The CDR3 protein is CASTDPGLAGGDTQYF. The CDR3 DNA is TGTGCCAGCACCGATCCGGGACTAGCGGGAGGAGATACGCAGTATTTT.

In this sample, this clonotype turned up a few times. The rearrangement joins TRBV12-5 to TRBJ2-4; a weak D match, TRBD1 (5 bases). V was trimmed by 0 bases and J by 1 base, leaving 13 bases between them. This CDR3 is 17 amino acids long. CDR1 LGHNT and CDR2 FRNRAP come from the germline V gene. The CDR3 loop is CASGLVLRGRAKNIQYF. The DNA of the CDR3 is TGTGCTAGTGGTTTGGTACTTAGGGGCCGCGCCAAAAACATTCAGTACTTC.

This clonotype was seen more than once but under ten times. The CDR3 sequence: CSASAGWANEKLFF. Written as DNA, the CDR3 is TGCAGTGCTAGTGCTGGCTGGGCTAATGAAAAACTGTTTTTT. V usage is TRBV20-1 and J usage is TRBJ1-4; no clear D gene. Trimming took off 3 bases at V and 3 bases at J, with 11 bases between the two ends. This CDR3 has 14 residues. Germline V gives CDR1 DFQATT, CDR2 SNEGSKA (reference sequence).

J is TRBJ2-2 and V is TRBV4-3, with 12 positions matching TRBD2. Trimming removed 3 bases from V and 7 bases from J; junction bases left unmatched: 6. Germline loops: CDR1 LGHNA, CDR2 YSLEER. The CDR3 spans 16 residues. The CDR3 loop is CASSQMTSGGGGELFF. Written as DNA, the CDR3 is TGCGCCAGCAGCCAGATGACTAGCGGGGGTGGCGGGGAGCTGTTTTTT.

This chain joins TRBV5-6 and TRBJ1-1; D gene unclear. CDR3 length equals 13 residues. Germline lookup yields CDR1 SGHDT and CDR2 YYEEEE. The V gene lost 2 bases and the J gene lost 7 bases, with 12 bases spanning the gap. CDR3 sequence (DNA): TGTGCCAGCAGCTTATCTGTCCGGGGTGAAGCTTTCTTT. Translation gives CASSLSVRGEAFF.